This TCR beta chain was identified during a study of monozygotic twins with inflammatory bowel disease. Study-level results: IBD patients share fewer clonotypes with other people than healthy twins do, especially with disease activity.

UMIs that included a 6-nucleotide sample barcode were added by template switching, which took place during cDNA synthesis. TCRalpha and TCRbeta cDNA went through two nested PCRs of approximately 16 and 10 cycles. One entry per CDR3 protein, without DNA, is what TCRdb gives after re-calling the 5' RACE reads. The listing contains about 300,000 distinct CDR3 sequences. Concerning this clonotype itself: Antigen unknown.

Sequenced material: blood. The sequence was obtained from a human donor with ulcerative colitis or Crohn's disease, or a healthy co-twin of an affected twin (not recorded which).

The CDR3 sequence: CASSSGGLAGGKNTGELFF. The chain employs TRBV5-1 and TRBJ2-2; the D gene TCRdb calls, TRBD2, cannot be checked with no DNA. This CDR3 is built from 19 residues. Germline CDR1 reads SGHRS; CDR2 reads YFSETQ.